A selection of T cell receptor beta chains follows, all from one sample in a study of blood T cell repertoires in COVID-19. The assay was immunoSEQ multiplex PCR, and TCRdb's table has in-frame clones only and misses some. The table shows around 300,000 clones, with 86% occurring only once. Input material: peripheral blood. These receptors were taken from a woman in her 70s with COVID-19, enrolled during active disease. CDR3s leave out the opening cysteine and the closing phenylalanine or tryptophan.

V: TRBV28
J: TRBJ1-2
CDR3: ASSLWGSGYT

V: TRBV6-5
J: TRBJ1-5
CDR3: ASGDSDQPQH

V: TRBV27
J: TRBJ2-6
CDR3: ASSSLGASGANVLT

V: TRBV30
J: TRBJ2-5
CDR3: AWSITSGGETQY

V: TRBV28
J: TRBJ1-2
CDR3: ASSIDRGYGYT

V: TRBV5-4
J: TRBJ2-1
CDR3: ASSFSVYNEQF

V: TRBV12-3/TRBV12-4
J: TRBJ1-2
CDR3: ASSLDRGGYT

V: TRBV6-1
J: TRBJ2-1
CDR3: ASSDRTSGSYNEQF

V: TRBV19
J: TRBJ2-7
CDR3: ASSIRGSGYEQY

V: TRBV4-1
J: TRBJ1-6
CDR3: ASSQEEGDYNSPLH

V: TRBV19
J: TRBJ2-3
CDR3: ASSIMGSYLTDTQY

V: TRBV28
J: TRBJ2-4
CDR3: ASSLTGPLAKNIQY

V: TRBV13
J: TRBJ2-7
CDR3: ASSPRQGLSTEQY

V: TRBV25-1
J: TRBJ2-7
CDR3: ASSEGQPYEQY

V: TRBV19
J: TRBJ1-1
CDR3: ASSTNDQGKEAF

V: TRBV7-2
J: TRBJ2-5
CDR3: ASSFRGQGREETQY

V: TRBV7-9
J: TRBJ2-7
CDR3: ASSFLRGGPHEQY

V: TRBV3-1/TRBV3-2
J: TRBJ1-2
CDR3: ASSHSTGGSGYT

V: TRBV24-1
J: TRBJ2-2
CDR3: ATSDLAGGNTGELF

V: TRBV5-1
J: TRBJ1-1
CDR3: ASSFYTGTGGTEAF

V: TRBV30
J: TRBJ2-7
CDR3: AWTTGFRGYEQY

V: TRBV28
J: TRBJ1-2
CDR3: ASYRTGINYGYT

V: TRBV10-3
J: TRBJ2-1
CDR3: AISGNSNPHEQF

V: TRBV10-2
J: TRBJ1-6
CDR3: ASSDPQGSYNSPLH

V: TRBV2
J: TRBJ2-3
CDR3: ASSESNTDTQY

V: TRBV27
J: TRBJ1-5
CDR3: ASSPTGVGNQPQH

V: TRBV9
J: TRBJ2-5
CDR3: ASSVAPGVGETQY

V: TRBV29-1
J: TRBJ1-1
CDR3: SGLQGVDTEAF

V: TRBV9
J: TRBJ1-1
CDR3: ASSVLGVDTEAF

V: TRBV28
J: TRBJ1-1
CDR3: ASSLPFRENTEAF

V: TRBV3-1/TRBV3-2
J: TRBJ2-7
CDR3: ASSQNTSGGYEQY

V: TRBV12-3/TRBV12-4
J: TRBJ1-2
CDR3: ASSLASNYGYT

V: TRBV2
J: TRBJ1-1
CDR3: ASQKRGNTEAF

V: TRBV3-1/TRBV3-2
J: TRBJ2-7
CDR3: ASSQARWGPVEQY

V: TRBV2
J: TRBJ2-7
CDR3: ASSVTNSYEQY

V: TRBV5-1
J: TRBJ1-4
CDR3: ASSLQGAGEKLF

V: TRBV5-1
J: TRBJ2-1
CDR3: ASSLGHDGDEQF

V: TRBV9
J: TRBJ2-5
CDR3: ASSNSGGGGETQY

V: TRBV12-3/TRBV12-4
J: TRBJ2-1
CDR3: ASSSQGAYEQF

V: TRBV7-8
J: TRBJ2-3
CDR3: ASSLEHQGRLTDTQY

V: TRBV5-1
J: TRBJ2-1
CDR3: ASSLVASGGLYNEQF